These 22 T cell receptor beta chains came from one sample sequenced in a study of blood T cell repertoires in COVID-19. Some clones are missing from TCRdb's copy, which holds only in-frame ones; the method was immunoSEQ multiplex PCR. The sample includes tens of thousands of clones, around nine tenths seen only once; the top ten take more than 2%. Specimen: peripheral blood. The receptors were sampled from a human donor in a cohort sampled during active COVID-19.

As for this clone: Other DNA sequences in the same sample also yield this CDR3. The chain couples TRBV30 to TRBJ1-2, with TRBD1 as a possible D gene (5 bases). The germline gives CDR1 GTSNPN, CDR2 SVGIG (reference sequence). This CDR3 is 11 amino acids long. The V end was cut by 1 base, the J end by 8 bases, with 8 bases between. CDR3 nucleotide sequence: TGTGCCTGGAGTGCGGGGGTAGGCTACACCTTC. Residues: CAWSAGVGYTF.

The CDR3 protein is CASRSVMRDTEAFF. DNA for the CDR3: TGTGCCAGCAGGTCGGTTATGAGGGACACTGAAGCTTTCTTT. This chain connects TRBV2 to TRBJ1-1, with D unresolved. V was pared by 6 bases and J by 3 bases, with 14 bases between. Germline V gives CDR1 SNHLY, CDR2 FYNNEI. This CDR3 region has 14 residues.

The J gene is TRBJ1-1, the V gene TRBV2; D is possibly TRBD1 (5 bases). Germline lookup yields CDR1 SNHLY and CDR2 FYNNEI. Trimming shortened V by 1 base and J by 1 base, and 10 bases separated the two germline ends. This CDR3 has 15 residues. The CDR3 loop is CASSEGGQGNTEAFF. CDR3 nucleotides: TGTGCCAGCAGTGAAGGGGGCCAGGGGAACACTGAAGCTTTCTTT.

The V and J genes are TRBV12-5 and TRBJ1-4, with no clear D. This CDR3 spans 12 amino acids. The V and J ends lost 2 bases and 11 bases respectively, with 9 bases between them. Germline values: CDR1 LGHNT, CDR2 FRNRAP. The DNA for the CDR3 is TGTGCTAGTGGTTTGCCTCTCGGGAAACTGTTTTTT. It specifies CASGLPLGKLFF.

V and J are TRBV12-3 or TRBV12-4 and TRBJ1-1; 7 nucleotides line up with TRBD1. The V and J ends lost 7 bases and 6 bases, in that order; junction bases with no gene match: 8. This CDR3 has 13 amino acids. The CDR3 sequence: CASKPEGGSEAFF. The DNA for the CDR3 is TGTGCCAGCAAACCCGAAGGGGGCTCTGAAGCTTTCTTT.

The chain combines TRBV27 with TRBJ2-7; 7 bases match TRBD1. CDR1 and CDR2 from the germline V gene are MNHEY and SMNVEV (reference sequence). The CDR3 consists of 16 residues. Unmatched junction bases numbered 7, after V lost 0 bases and J lost 2 bases. The CDR3 is CASSLSAQGLTYEQYF. The DNA of the CDR3 is TGTGCCAGCAGTTTATCTGCACAGGGGCTCACCTACGAGCAGTACTTC.

The chain recombines TRBV11-1 with TRBJ1-6, with TRBD1 identical over 7 bases. CDR1 is SGHAT, CDR2 FQDESV, per germline (reference sequence). J was trimmed by 6 bases and V by 5 bases; bases with no gene match: 10. This CDR3 is 16 amino acids long. The CDR3 nucleotides read TGTGCCAGCAGCAGTGGTAGGGGGCGAGGTAATTCACCCCTCCACTTT. Encoded protein: CASSSGRGRGNSPLHF.

The chain has TRBV2 and TRBJ1-4; the D is unclear. Germline loops: CDR1 SNHLY, CDR2 FYNNEI. The CDR3 spans 13 residues. Trimming stripped 4 bases from V and 7 bases from J, with 10 bases between. CDR3 in DNA: TGTGCCAGCAGTGGGGAGGGAACTGAAAAACTGTTTTTT. As protein: CASSGEGTEKLFF.

The V gene is TRBV7-9, the J gene TRBJ1-4, with D unclear. V shed 5 bases and J shed 3 bases, with 16 bases lying between them. The CDR3 is 16 residues long. Germline-derived CDR1 and CDR2 are SEHNR and FQNEAQ (reference sequence). The CDR3 nucleotides read TGTGCCAGCAGCCCGCGACCCGGGTTCGCTAATGAAAAACTGTTTTTT. Protein product: CASSPRPGFANEKLFF.

The chain has TRBV30 and TRBJ1-5; the D is unclear. Germline V gene sequence: CDR1 GTSNPN, CDR2 SVGIG (reference sequence). V was clipped by 1 base and J by 0 bases, with 13 bases between them. This CDR3 has 16 amino acids. In DNA, the CDR3 is TGTGCCTGGAGTGGGGCAGGATCCCATAGCAATCAGCCCCAGCATTTT. Protein product: CAWSGAGSHSNQPQHF.

The CDR3, as DNA: TGTGCCAGCAGCCAACGGGGTTCCTACGAGCAGTACTTC. Amino acid sequence: CASSQRGSYEQYF. This chain links TRBV3-1 (or the pseudogene TRBV3-2) with TRBJ2-7, with TRBD2 as a possible D gene (5 bases). Germline V gene data show CDR1 as LGHDT and CDR2 as YNNKEL (reference sequence). V was pared by 2 bases and J by 1 base, with 6 bases between. This CDR3 contains 13 residues.

This chain links TRBV7-2 with TRBJ2-2; 8 bases map to TRBD1. Trimming removed 9 bases from V and 3 bases from J; junction bases left unmatched: 9. Per germline, CDR1 SGHTA and CDR2 FQGNSA. The CDR3 contains 15 residues. CDR3 residues: CARRSGTGHTGELFF. The CDR3 DNA is TGTGCCAGGCGTTCCGGGACAGGACACACCGGGGAGCTGTTTTTT. Full variable domain (missing parts from reference TRBV7-2 and TRBJ2-2): GAGVSQSPSNKVTEKGKDVELRCDPISGHTALYWYRQSLGQGLEFLIYFQGNSAPDKSGLPSDRFSAERTGGSVSTLTIQRTQQEDSAVYLCARRSGTGHTGELFFGEGSRLTVL.

The rearrangement joins TRBV5-1 to TRBJ1-4; D might be TRBD1 (6 bases). The length of the CDR3 is 16 residues. The germline V gene has CDR1 SGHRS and CDR2 YFSETQ. V was shortened by 2 bases and J by 2 bases, with 13 bases between the two germline ends. CDR3 loop: CASSLGRGQTNEKLFF. CDR3 nucleotide sequence: TGCGCCAGCAGCTTAGGCAGGGGCCAGACTAATGAAAAACTGTTTTTT. The variable domain in full, completed from reference TRBV5-1 and TRBJ1-4, reads KAGVTQTPRYLIKTRGQQVTLSCSPISGHRSVSWYQQTPGQGLQFLFEYFSETQRNKGNFPGRFSGRQFSNSRSEMNVSTLELGDSALYLCASSLGRGQTNEKLFFGSGTQLSVL.

This chain links TRBV11-3 with TRBJ1-4; D might be TRBD1 (6 bases). V was pared by 3 bases and J by 8 bases, with 16 bases between. The CDR3 is made up of 15 amino acids. Germline CDR1 is SGHNT and CDR2 is YENEEA. CDR3 residues: CASSFGGAVGEKLFF. The CDR3, as DNA: TGTGCCAGCAGCTTTGGGGGGGCGGTAGGAGAAAAACTGTTTTTT.

This chain links TRBV7-8 with TRBJ1-3; no firm D call. The germline V gene has CDR1 SGHVS and CDR2 FQNEAQ. V lost 0 bases to trimming and J lost 0 bases, with 9 bases between them. The CDR3 runs 16 residues. This CDR3 is CASSLAPPVSGNTIYF. DNA for the CDR3: TGTGCCAGCAGCTTAGCGCCGCCGGTCTCTGGAAACACCATATATTTT. Together with reference TRBV7-8 and TRBJ1-3, the CDR3 gives the full variable domain: GAGVSQSPRYKVAKRGQDVALRCDPISGHVSLFWYQQALGQGPEFLTYFQNEAQLDKSGLPSDRFFAERPEGSVSTLKIQRTQQEDSAVYLCASSLAPPVSGNTIYFGEGSWLTVV.

The rearrangement links TRBV24-1 to TRBJ1-5, with TRBD1 as a possible D gene (5 bases). The germline V gene encodes CDR1 KGHDR and CDR2 SFDVKD. Trimming took 2 bases from V and 11 from J, leaving 12 bases between them. The CDR3 totals 13 residues. In DNA form, the CDR3 reads TGTGCCACCAGTGATTCGACAGCCCCGGCCCAGCATTTT. Translation: CATSDSTAPAQHF.

This chain joins TRBV6-4 and TRBJ1-1; TRBD1 agrees at 9 bases. V shed 5 bases and J 7 bases; nucleotides not matched to a gene: 11. Germline values: CDR1 MRHNA, CDR2 SNTAGT. This CDR3 comprises 15 residues. The CDR3 here is CASSLNSGTGNEAFF. DNA for the CDR3: TGTGCCAGCAGTTTAAACTCCGGGACAGGGAATGAAGCTTTCTTT.

The chain recombines TRBV11-2 with TRBJ1-1; the match to TRBD1 covers 7 bases. The CDR3 covers 12 residues. The J segment lost 4 bases and the V segment lost 6 bases, leaving 2 bases of the junction unmatched. The V gene's germline CDR1 is SGHAT and CDR2 FQNNGV. The CDR3 sequence is CASRGQSTEAFF. The CDR3 DNA sequence: TGTGCCAGCAGGGGACAGAGCACTGAAGCTTTCTTT.

This chain joins TRBV7-3 and TRBJ2-5, with 8 bases that match TRBD1. Germline V gene data show CDR1 as SGHTA and CDR2 as FQGTGA. V was clipped by 4 bases and J by 4 bases; unmatched bases: 8. This CDR3 is built from 15 residues. CDR3 sequence: CASSSGQGLGETQYF. The CDR3 DNA reads as TGTGCCAGCAGCTCCGGACAGGGATTGGGAGAGACCCAGTACTTC.

The chain is built from TRBV21-1 and TRBJ2-5; whether TRBD2, the table's D call, matches the DNA was not checked. TRBV21-1 is shown as a pseudogene. There are 18 residues in the CDR3. This CDR3 reads CASSKRGVKAPARETQYF. DNA of the CDR3: TGTGCCAGCAGCAAAAGAGGAGTGAAAGCGCCGGCGAGGGAGACCCAGTACTTC.

This chain uses TRBV6-6 with TRBJ2-3; 12 bases fit TRBD2. The CDR3 consists of 16 residues. Germline V gives CDR1 MNHNY, CDR2 SVGAGI (reference sequence). V shed 5 bases, J shed 2 bases, and the junction held 5 bases outside the gene matches. This chain's CDR3 is CASSRLAGDHTDTQYF. DNA for the CDR3: TGTGCCAGCAGTCGACTAGCGGGGGACCACACAGATACGCAGTATTTT.

This clone was seen just once. The J gene is TRBJ1-1, the V gene TRBV6-5; no clear D. This CDR3 is 13 amino acids long. Trimming removed 6 bases at V and 0 bases at J, with 8 bases between. Germline CDR1 reads MNHEY; CDR2 reads SVGAGI. The CDR3 sequence: CASSITVNTEAFF. The CDR3 nucleotides read TGTGCCAGCAGCATAACGGTGAACACTGAAGCTTTCTTT.